A single T cell receptor (beta chain) is shown here with its context. Antigen: not known. From RNA transcripts, TCR beta CDR3 regions were amplified. Primed by the HTBI set, a first-round RT-PCR was run on the TCR CDR3. TCRdb re-derived calls from the multiplex PCR reads in MiXCR, one entry per CDR3 protein. The sample has 700,000 to 850,000 distinct CDR3 sequences; under 45% are singletons. The CDR3 runs 16 residues. V dropped 4 bases and J dropped 0; count of bases not matched to a gene: 6. Looked up from germline, CDR1 is SGHTA and CDR2 is FQGNSA. The data stem from a study of T cells in Graves' hyperthyroidism and ophthalmopathy. Study observations and caveats: Classification by a 13 V-J model distinguished ophthalmopathy from stable hyperthyroidism.

This TCR came from a woman between 35 and 50 years old with Graves' hyperthyroidism. The chain carries TRBV7-2 and TRBJ2-7; 10 bases agree with TRBD1. The sample taken for sequencing was blood. CDR3 in amino acids: CASSYRGQGISYEQYF. The CDR3 DNA follows: TGTGCCAGCAGCTACCGGGGACAGGGGATCTCCTACGAGCAGTACTTC.